One and the same sample provided the 19 T cell receptor beta chains below, sequenced in a study of identical twins. TCRdb ran MiXCR on the 5' RACE reads and lists one entry per CDR3 protein. The profile shows around 250,000 distinct CDR3 sequences, approximately 5.9% of them singletons. The sample was also reused in another study, on T cells expressing NK-cell markers.

Material: CD8+ T cells sorted from blood. Receptors originate from a woman between 18 and 29 years old in good health.

This clonotype was detected only a few times. The V gene is TRBV9, the J gene TRBJ2-5, with D possibly TRBD2 on 6 matching bases. Germline values: CDR1 SGDLS, CDR2 YYNGEE. Trimming left V 3 bases short and J 0 bases short, with 12 bases between. This CDR3 has 15 amino acids. This CDR3 reads CASSDGSGYQETQYF. The CDR3 nucleotides are TGTGCCAGCAGCGACGGGAGTGGGTACCAAGAGACCCAGTACTTC.

Many counts were recorded for this clonotype. This chain uses TRBV7-4 with TRBJ1-1, with D perhaps matching TRBD1 (6 bases). Looked up from germline, CDR1 is SGHVT and CDR2 is SQSDAQ. The V end lost 1 base, the J end lost 3 bases, and 15 bases lay between the germline ends. There are 16 residues in the CDR3. In DNA, the CDR3 is TGTGCCAGCAGCTTAGTTGATGGGGGCAGGGACACTGAAGCTTTCTTT. It encodes CASSLVDGGRDTEAFF.

The rearrangement uses TRBV20-1 and TRBJ2-1; 8 bases agree with TRBD2. The CDR3 spans 16 residues. The germline CDR1 and CDR2 sequences are DFQATT and SNEGSKA (reference sequence). V was pared by 3 bases and J by 6 bases, with 13 bases of the junction left unmatched. This CDR3 reads CSASFLGTRGINEQFF. In DNA, the CDR3 is TGCAGTGCTAGCTTTCTCGGGACTAGGGGGATCAATGAGCAGTTCTTC.

The chain has TRBV30 and TRBJ2-6; a weak D match, TRBD2 (5 bases). Looked up from germline, CDR1 is GTSNPN and CDR2 is SVGIG (reference sequence). Trimming took off 5 bases at V and 1 base at J, with 9 bases between the two ends. The CDR3 sequence is 14 residues long. CDR3 residues: CAWYPGSGANVLTF. The CDR3 nucleotides are TGTGCCTGGTATCCGGGATCTGGGGCCAACGTCCTGACTTTC.

This clonotype was seen a few times. The chain combines TRBV5-5 with TRBJ2-7; 9 bases agree with TRBD2. The CDR3 contains 14 residues. Germline V lookup: CDR1 SGHKS, CDR2 YYEKEE (reference sequence). J was trimmed by 3 bases and V by 3 bases; bases with no gene match: 4. The CDR3 DNA reads TGTGCCAGCAGCTCTGGGACTAGCCTCTACGAGCAGTACTTC. Translation gives CASSSGTSLYEQYF.

This clonotype was counted at least ten times. The chain links TRBV5-5 to TRBJ1-1; no definite D call. V shed 7 bases and J shed 0 bases, with 10 bases lying between them. Germline V gene lookup returns CDR1 SGHKS and CDR2 YYEKEE (reference sequence). The CDR3 is 13 amino acids. CDR3 region: CASGMTMNTEAFF. The CDR3 nucleotides are TGTGCCAGCGGTATGACGATGAACACTGAAGCTTTCTTT.

The chain joins TRBV6-1 to TRBJ1-1; 10 positions agree with TRBD1. The CDR3 totals 18 residues. CDR1 is MNHNS, CDR2 SASEGT, per germline. The ends lost 7 bases at V and 5 bases at J; junction bases unmatched: 19. The CDR3 DNA reads TGTGCCAGCAAGGACCTAGGGGACAGGGGACCTGAGGGGACTGAAGCTTTCTTT. Its translation: CASKDLGDRGPEGTEAFF.

This clonotype was detected many times. This chain joins TRBV7-8 and TRBJ2-7; possibly TRBD2 for D (6 bases). The V end lost 5 bases, the J end lost 2 bases, and 13 bases lay between the germline ends. Germline CDR1 is SGHVS and CDR2 is FQNEAQ. CDR3 length equals 14 residues. The CDR3 DNA follows: TGTGCCAGCAGCCTTGGGACTCAAGCCTACGAGCAGTACTTC. Translated: CASSLGTQAYEQYF. Complete variable domain (other parts from reference TRBV7-8 and TRBJ2-7): GAGVSQSPRYKVAKRGQDVALRCDPISGHVSLFWYQQALGQGPEFLTYFQNEAQLDKSGLPSDRFFAERPEGSVSTLKIQRTQQEDSAVYLCASSLGTQAYEQYFGPGTRLTVT.

This clonotype was counted a few times. V is TRBV6-2 or TRBV6-3 and J is TRBJ2-1; D not certain. Deletions cut 2 bases from V and 9 bases from J, with 14 bases between. The CDR3 covers 14 residues. In germline, CDR1 is MNHEY, CDR2 SVGEGT. The CDR3 loop reads CASSYGREKGEQFF. The CDR3 DNA follows: TGTGCCAGCAGTTACGGGCGAGAGAAGGGTGAGCAGTTCTTC.

This rearrangement joins TRBV7-9 to TRBJ1-1; 8 bases map to TRBD1. Per germline, CDR1 SEHNR and CDR2 FQNEAQ (reference sequence). CDR3 length: 15 residues. Trimming at V came to 6 bases and at J to 3 bases, leaving 9 bases not matched to a gene. CDR3 DNA: TGTGCCAGCAGTTGGCAGGGGGCAAAAGACACTGAAGCTTTCTTT. Protein product: CASSWQGAKDTEAFF. Full variable domain (missing parts from reference TRBV7-9 and TRBJ1-1): DTGVSQNPRHKITKRGQNVTFRCDPISEHNRLYWYRQTLGQGPEFLTYFQNEAQLEKSRLLSDRFSAERPKGSFSTLEIQRTEQGDSAMYLCASSWQGAKDTEAFFGQGTRLTVV.

As for this clonotype: The junction shows a germline mismatch at one end, possibly a read error. This chain links TRBV27 with TRBJ2-1, with 8 bases lining up with TRBD2. CDR3 length equals 16 residues. Per germline, CDR1 MNHEY and CDR2 SMNVEV (reference sequence). The CDR3 nucleotides read TGTGCCAACAGTCCAAAAGCGGGAGTGGACTACAATGAGCAGTTCTTC. Residues: CANSPKAGVDYNEQFF.

This clonotype was observed at least ten times. This sequence joins TRBV15 and TRBJ2-4, with a weak D call TRBD1 (5 bases). There are 14 residues in the CDR3. V was shortened by 5 bases and J by 0 bases, with 8 bases between the two germline ends. Germline assignment: CDR1 LNHNV and CDR2 YYDKDF (reference sequence). DNA of the CDR3: TGTGCCACCAGCCAGGGAATAGCCAAAAACATTCAGTACTTC. This gives the protein CATSQGIAKNIQYF. The variable domain in full, completed from reference TRBV15 and TRBJ2-4, reads DAMVIQNPRYQVTQFGKPVTLSCSQTLNHNVMYWYQQKSSQAPKLLFHYYDKDFNNEADTPDNFQSRRPNTSFCFLDIRSPGLGDTAMYLCATSQGIAKNIQYFGAGTRLSVL.

This clonotype appeared many times. The chain is built from TRBV20-1 and TRBJ2-7; TRBD2 matches at 11 bases. The V gene's germline CDR1 is DFQATT and CDR2 SNEGSKA (reference sequence). The length of the CDR3 is 14 residues. V lost 7 bases, J lost 2 bases, and 7 bases stayed unmatched. This CDR3 is CSVVTSGNPYEQYF. The CDR3 nucleotides read TGCAGTGTCGTGACTAGCGGGAATCCCTACGAGCAGTACTTC.

This clonotype was seen at least ten times. J is TRBJ1-1 and V is TRBV4-3, with D hard to call. The CDR3 consists of 14 residues. The ends were cut back, 4 bases at V and 0 bases at J, with 9 bases in the middle. Germline V gene lookup returns CDR1 LGHNA and CDR2 YSLEER. CDR3 sequence reads: CASSPGTMNTEAFF. CDR3 sequence (DNA): TGCGCCAGCAGCCCCGGAACCATGAACACTGAAGCTTTCTTT.

V gene TRBV7-9 combines with J gene TRBJ2-1; 13 bases match TRBD2. In germline, CDR1 is SEHNR, CDR2 FQNEAQ (reference sequence). V gave up 5 bases and J gave up 9 bases; unmatched junction bases: 7. The CDR3 runs to 15 residues. The CDR3 region is CASSILAGGPTEQFF. Here the CDR3 DNA reads TGTGCCAGCAGCATACTAGCGGGAGGGCCCACTGAGCAGTTCTTC.

This clonotype was counted a few times. V is TRBV20-1 and J is TRBJ1-3; no firm D call. The CDR3 consists of 13 residues. V lost 0 bases to trimming and J lost 3 bases, with 6 bases between them. Germline V gives CDR1 DFQATT, CDR2 SNEGSKA (reference sequence). The CDR3 protein is CSARDGDGNTIYF. In DNA form, the CDR3 reads TGCAGTGCTAGAGACGGGGATGGAAACACCATATATTTT.

The chain couples TRBV6-1 to TRBJ2-7; 7 nucleotides agree with TRBD1. The CDR3 has 16 amino acids. V shed 8 bases and J 2 bases; nucleotides not matched to a gene: 15. Germline loops: CDR1 MNHNS, CDR2 SASEGT. In nucleotides, the CDR3 is TGTGCCAGCGGGTCAAGGGAGACAGGGCCCACCTACGAGCAGTACTTC. Encoded protein: CASGSRETGPTYEQYF.

Many counts were recorded for this clonotype. The chain combines TRBV5-1 with TRBJ2-6; possibly TRBD2 for D (6 bases). The CDR3 runs to 19 residues. The germline gives CDR1 SGHRS, CDR2 YFSETQ. Trimming left V 0 bases short and J 0 bases short, with 16 bases between. The CDR3 DNA sequence: TGCGCCAGCAGCTTGGGCCCCGGGGGTGACTTCTCTGGGGCCAACGTCCTGACTTTC. This codes for CASSLGPGGDFSGANVLTF.

The CDR3 bases are TGTGCCAGCAGCTTCGGGGAGACCGGGGAGCTGTTTTTT. Translation gives CASSFGETGELFF. V is TRBV5-6 and J is TRBJ2-2; D perhaps matches TRBD2 (5 bases). V lost 2 bases to trimming and J lost 5 bases, with 7 bases between them. The germline V gene has CDR1 SGHDT and CDR2 YYEEEE. The CDR3 is made up of 13 amino acids.